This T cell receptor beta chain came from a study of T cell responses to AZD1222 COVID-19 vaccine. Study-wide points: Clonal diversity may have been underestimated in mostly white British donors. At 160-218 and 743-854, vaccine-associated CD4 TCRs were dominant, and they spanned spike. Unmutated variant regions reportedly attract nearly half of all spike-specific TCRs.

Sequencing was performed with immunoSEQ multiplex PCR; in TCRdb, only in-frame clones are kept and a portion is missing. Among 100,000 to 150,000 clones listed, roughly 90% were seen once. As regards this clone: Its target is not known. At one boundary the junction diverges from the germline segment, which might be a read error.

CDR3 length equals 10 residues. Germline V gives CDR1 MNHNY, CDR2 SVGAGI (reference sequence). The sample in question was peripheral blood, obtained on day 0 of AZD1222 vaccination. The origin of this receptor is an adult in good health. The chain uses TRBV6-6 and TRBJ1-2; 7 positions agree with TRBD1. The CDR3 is CASSHRDRAF. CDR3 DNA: TGTGCCAGCAGCCACCGGGACAGAGCTTTC.